These 12 T cell receptor beta chains were all obtained from the same sample, sequenced in a study of Graves' ophthalmopathy and Graves' hyperthyroidism. RNA transcripts were the template, and TCR beta CDR3 regions were amplified from them. The first round was an RT-PCR with HTBI primers, and the second round was a multiplex PCR. TCRdb re-derived calls from the multiplex PCR reads in MiXCR, one entry per CDR3 protein. The table includes approximately 700,000 distinct CDR3 sequences, about two fifths detected once. The sequenced sample was peripheral blood. The origin of the receptors is an adult man with Graves' ophthalmopathy.

The V call is TRBV20-1, the J call TRBJ1-3; D unclear. V was shortened by 6 bases and J by 2 bases, with 8 bases between the two germline ends. The germline gives CDR1 DFQATT, CDR2 SNEGSKA (reference sequence). The CDR3 is 12 residues long. The CDR3: CSARAPGNTIYF. The CDR3 nucleotides read TGCAGTGCCCGGGCCCCTGGAAACACCATATATTTT.

The V and J genes are TRBV20-1 and TRBJ2-7, with TRBD1 matching 8 bases. Germline values: CDR1 DFQATT, CDR2 SNEGSKA (reference sequence). With 2 bases clipped from V and 0 bases from J, the junction kept 3 bases outside the gene matches. CDR3 length: 14 residues. CDR3 sequence: CSARTGTGSYEQYF. The CDR3, as DNA: TGCAGTGCTAGAACCGGGACAGGCTCCTACGAGCAGTACTTC.

This chain uses TRBV29-1 with TRBJ2-5, with TRBD2 matching 11 bases. CDR3 length equals 13 residues. Germline loops: CDR1 SQVTM, CDR2 ANQGSEA. Trimming took 8 bases from V and 0 from J; bases not matched to a gene: 2. The CDR3 sequence is CSLAGGNQETQYF. DNA of the CDR3: TGCAGCTTAGCGGGAGGGAACCAAGAGACCCAGTACTTC. The variable domain in full, completed from reference TRBV29-1 and TRBJ2-5, reads SAVISQKPSRDICQRGTSLTIQCQVDSQVTMMFWYRQQPGQSLTLIATANQGSEATYESGFVIDKFPISRPNLTFSTLTVSNMSPEDSSIYLCSLAGGNQETQYFGPGTRLLVL.

The sample holds one count of this clonotype. The rearrangement links TRBV7-9 to TRBJ2-6; perhaps TRBD2 as D (5 bases). The germline gives CDR1 SEHNR, CDR2 FQNEAQ (reference sequence). CDR3 size: 19 residues. Trimming stripped 1 base from V and 7 bases from J, with 23 bases between. The DNA of the CDR3 is TGTGCCAGCAGCTTAGTCTTGCCGGGAAGACGTCTGGGAGCCAACGTCCTGACTTTC. This translates into CASSLVLPGRRLGANVLTF. Using reference TRBV7-9 and TRBJ2-6 for the parts outside the CDR3, the full variable domain is DTGVSQNPRHKITKRGQNVTFRCDPISEHNRLYWYRQTLGQGPEFLTYFQNEAQLEKSRLLSDRFSAERPKGSFSTLEIQRTEQGDSAMYLCASSLVLPGRRLGANVLTFGAGSRLTVL.

This clonotype was picked up many times. The chain has TRBV11-2 and TRBJ2-7; D tentatively reads TRBD1 or TRBD2 (5 bases each). This CDR3 is 14 amino acids long. The germline CDR1 and CDR2 sequences are SGHAT and FQNNGV. V was trimmed by 8 bases and J by 3 bases, leaving 17 bases between them. CDR3 sequence (DNA): TGTGCCAGCGCCGTCGGTGGGGGTATCTACGAGCAGTACTTC. Its translation is CASAVGGGIYEQYF.

The chain has TRBV19 and TRBJ1-4; tentatively, D is TRBD1 (6 bases). The length of the CDR3 is 14 residues. Germline V CDR1 and CDR2: LNHDA, SQIVND (reference sequence). The germline V and J ends were trimmed by 5 bases and 10 bases, with 17 bases remaining between them. The CDR3 spells CASSSGTEGGKLFF. The CDR3 DNA sequence: TGTGCCAGTAGTTCCGGGACCGAAGGGGGAAAACTGTTTTTT.

The chain carries TRBV29-1 and TRBJ2-7; D remains unclear. Trimming cost V 6 bases and J 3 bases, with 12 bases left between them. This CDR3 has 12 amino acids. Germline loops: CDR1 SQVTM, CDR2 ANQGSEA. CDR3 residues: CSVVEQFYEQYF. CDR3 in DNA: TGCAGCGTAGTAGAACAGTTCTACGAGCAGTACTTC.

The V and J genes are TRBV20-1 and TRBJ1-2, with 7 bases aligning to TRBD1. The CDR3 sequence is 15 residues long. In germline, CDR1 is DFQATT, CDR2 SNEGSKA (reference sequence). J gave up 0 bases and V 3 bases, and 7 bases lay outside the gene matches. CDR3 protein: CSASGTEHSNYGYTF. For the CDR3, the DNA is TGCAGTGCTAGTGGGACAGAACATTCTAACTATGGCTACACCTTC.

V usage is TRBV29-1 and J usage is TRBJ1-1; possible D gene TRBD1, 5 bases. In germline, CDR1 is SQVTM, CDR2 ANQGSEA. The CDR3 is made up of 13 amino acids. The V and J ends lost 2 bases and 4 bases respectively, with 11 bases between them. The CDR3 loop reads CSVERGVSTEAFF. The CDR3 DNA reads as TGCAGCGTTGAAAGGGGAGTAAGCACTGAAGCTTTCTTT.

This clonotype was counted ten times or more. This rearrangement joins TRBV29-1 to TRBJ2-2, with a tentative D call TRBD1 (6 bases). The CDR3 sequence is 14 residues long. CDR1 and CDR2 from the germline V gene are SQVTM and ANQGSEA. The V end was cut by 7 bases, the J end by 3 bases, with 15 bases between. This chain's CDR3 is CSAQTGLDTGELFF. The CDR3 DNA reads as TGCAGCGCCCAGACAGGATTAGACACCGGGGAGCTGTTTTTT.

The chain couples TRBV20-1 to TRBJ2-5; 9 bases line up with TRBD1. V gave up 5 bases and J gave up 2 bases; unmatched junction bases: 9. The CDR3 covers 15 residues. Germline V gene data show CDR1 as DFQATT and CDR2 as SNEGSKA (reference sequence). In DNA form, the CDR3 reads TGCAGTGCTGGGGCCGCGGACAGGGGTCAAGAGACCCAGTACTTC. It specifies CSAGAADRGQETQYF.

The gene calls are TRBV7-9 and TRBJ2-3, with 9 bases lining up with TRBD1. The CDR3 is made up of 16 amino acids. Germline-derived CDR1 and CDR2 are SEHNR and FQNEAQ (reference sequence). Trimming at V came to 4 bases and at J to 2 bases, leaving 7 bases not matched to a gene. CDR3 DNA: TGTGCCAGCAGCTACAGGGGGCAGGGTAACACAGATACGCAGTATTTT. This sequence encodes CASSYRGQGNTDTQYF. Combining the CDR3 with reference TRBV7-9 and TRBJ2-3 gives the whole variable domain DTGVSQNPRHKITKRGQNVTFRCDPISEHNRLYWYRQTLGQGPEFLTYFQNEAQLEKSRLLSDRFSAERPKGSFSTLEIQRTEQGDSAMYLCASSYRGQGNTDTQYFGPGTRLTVL.